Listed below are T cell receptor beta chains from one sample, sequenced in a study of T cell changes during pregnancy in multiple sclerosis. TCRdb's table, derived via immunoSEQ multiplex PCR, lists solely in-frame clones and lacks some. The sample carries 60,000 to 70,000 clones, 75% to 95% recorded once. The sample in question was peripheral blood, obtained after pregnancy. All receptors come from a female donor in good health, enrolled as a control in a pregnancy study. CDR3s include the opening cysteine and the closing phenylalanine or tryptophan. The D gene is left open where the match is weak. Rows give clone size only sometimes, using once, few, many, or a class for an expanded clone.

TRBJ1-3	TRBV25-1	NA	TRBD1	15	TGTGCCAGCCATAGTAGGGGGCCTTTTGGGGACACCATATATTTT	CASHSRGPFGDTIYF
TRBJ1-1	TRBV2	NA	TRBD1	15	TGTGCCAGCACAAGGGACAGCAAAATGAACACTGAAGCTTTCTTT	CASTRDSKMNTEAFF
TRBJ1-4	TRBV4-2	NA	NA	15	TGTGCCAGCAGCCAAGTCGGGGAACTCTCGGAAAAACTGTTTTTT	CASSQVGELSEKLFF
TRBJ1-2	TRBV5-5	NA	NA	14	TGTGCCAGCAGCTTGGCGTCAGGGCGAGATGGCTACACCTTC	CASSLASGRDGYTF
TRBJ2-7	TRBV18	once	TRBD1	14	TGTGCCAGCTCACCACGGACAGGGGGCTACGAGCAGTACTTC	CASSPRTGGYEQYF
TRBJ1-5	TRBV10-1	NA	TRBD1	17	TGCGCCAGCAGTGAGTTGGTGGGACAGTATAGCAATCAGCCCCAGCATTTT	CASSELVGQYSNQPQHF
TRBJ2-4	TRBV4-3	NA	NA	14	TGCGCCAGCAGCCGACAGCACCTGGCGAACATTCAGTACTTC	CASSRQHLANIQYF
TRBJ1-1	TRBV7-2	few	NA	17	TGTGCCAGCAGCTTACATGCAGGGGAGGGCATGAACACTGAAGCTTTCTTT	CASSLHAGEGMNTEAFF
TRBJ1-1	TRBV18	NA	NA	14	TGTGCCAGCTCACCCCCAGGACAGAGCACTGAAGCTTTCTTT	CASSPPGQSTEAFF
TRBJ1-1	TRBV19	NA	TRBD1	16	TGTGCCAGTAGTCACCGTACCGGGACAGGGGACACTGAAGCTTTCTTT	CASSHRTGTGDTEAFF
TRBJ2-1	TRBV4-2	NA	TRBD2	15	TGTGCCAGCAGCCAAGAGCCGGGGGGGCCGGGTGAGCAGTTCTTC	CASSQEPGGPGEQFF
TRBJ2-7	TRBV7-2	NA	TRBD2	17	TGTGCCAGCAGCTTAGGGCGTTGGGCAGGGAGGGGTTACGAGCAGTACTTC	CASSLGRWAGRGYEQYF
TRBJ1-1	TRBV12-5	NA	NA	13	TGTGCTAGTGGTTTTAGCGGTAACACTGAAGCTTTCTTT	CASGFSGNTEAFF
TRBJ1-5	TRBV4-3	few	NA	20	TGCGCCAGCAGCCAAGCGTATCTCTTTCGGCCGGGGGAAGGAGGTCAGCCCCAGCATTTT	CASSQAYLFRPGEGGQPQHF
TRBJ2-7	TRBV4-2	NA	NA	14	TGTGCCAGCAGCCAAGATGGGCCCTCCTACGAGCAGTACTTC	CASSQDGPSYEQYF
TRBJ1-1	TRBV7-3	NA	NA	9	TGTGCCAGCAGCCCAGAAGCTTTCTTT	CASSPEAFF
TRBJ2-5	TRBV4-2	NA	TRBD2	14	TGTGCCAGCAGCCAAGACAGGGAGGGGGAGACCCAGTACTTC	CASSQDREGETQYF
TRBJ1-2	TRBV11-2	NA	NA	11	TGTGCCAGCAGCCACCCCGGGGACTACACCTTC	CASSHPGDYTF
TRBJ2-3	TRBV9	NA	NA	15	TGTGCCAGCAGCTCCGCGCCCTGGGGCGAAGATACGCAGTATTTT	CASSSAPWGEDTQYF
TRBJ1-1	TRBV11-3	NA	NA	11	TGTGCCAGCAGCTCCCTCCGTGAAGCTTTCTTT	CASSSLREAFF
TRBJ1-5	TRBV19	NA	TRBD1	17	TGTGCCAGTAGCCCACTGGCAGGGGGCGCGGGCAATCAGCCCCAGCATTTT	CASSPLAGGAGNQPQHF
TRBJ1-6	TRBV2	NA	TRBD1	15	TGTGCCAGCAACATTGACAGGGTCTCTACTTCACCCCTCCACTTT	CASNIDRVSTSPLHF
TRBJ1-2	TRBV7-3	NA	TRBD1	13	TGTGCCAGCAGCTTACGACAGGGCAATGGCTACACCTTC	CASSLRQGNGYTF
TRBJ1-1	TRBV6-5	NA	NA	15	TGTGCCAGCAGTTACGGGCCCGGGGGGGACACTGAAGCTTTCTTT	CASSYGPGGDTEAFF
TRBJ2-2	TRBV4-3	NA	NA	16	TGCGCCAGCAGCCAACCACTTTCGACATACACCGGGGAGCTGTTTTTT	CASSQPLSTYTGELFF
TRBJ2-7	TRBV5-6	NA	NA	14	TGTGCCAGCAGCTTGGGTGCGGACTCCTACGAGCAGTACTTC	CASSLGADSYEQYF
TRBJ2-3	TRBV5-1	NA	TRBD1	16	TGCGCCAGCAGCTTGGAGGGACAGGCCGGCACAGATACGCAGTATTTT	CASSLEGQAGTDTQYF
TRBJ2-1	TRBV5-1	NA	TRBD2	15	TGCGCCAGCAGCCTCACTAGCGGGGGGGCCGGTGAGCAGTTCTTC	CASSLTSGGAGEQFF
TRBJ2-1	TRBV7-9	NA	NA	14	TGTGCCAGCAGCACCCTACAGGGTGGGGATGAGCAGTTCTTC	CASSTLQGGDEQFF
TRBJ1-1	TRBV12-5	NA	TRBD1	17	TGTGCTAGTGGTTTGCTCACTTATCGGGACAGGGCGGAGGAGGCTTTCTTT	CASGLLTYRDRAEEAFF
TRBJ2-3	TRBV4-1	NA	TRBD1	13	TGCGCCAGCAGCCGACAGGGAACAGATACGCAGTATTTT	CASSRQGTDTQYF
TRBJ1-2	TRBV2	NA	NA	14	TGTGCCAGCAGTCCGAACAGGGATTGGTATGGCTACACCTTC	CASSPNRDWYGYTF
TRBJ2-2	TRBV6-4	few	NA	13	TGTGCCAGCAGTGTAGGGGATACCGGGGAGCTGTTTTTT	CASSVGDTGELFF
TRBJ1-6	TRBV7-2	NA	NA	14	TGTGCCAGCAGCCAGACAGTAGTTAATTCACCCCTCCACTTT	CASSQTVVNSPLHF
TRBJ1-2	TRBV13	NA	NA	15	TGTGCCAGCAGCTTAGGCGAAACAGGGAACTATGGCTACACCTTC	CASSLGETGNYGYTF
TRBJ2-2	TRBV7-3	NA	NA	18	TGTGCCAGCAGCTTAACGGTCCTGCGGGCCTTGAACACCGGGGAGCTGTTTTTT	CASSLTVLRALNTGELFF
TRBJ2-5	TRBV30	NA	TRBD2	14	TGTGCCTGGACAACAGGACTAGCGGGAGAGACCCAGTACTTC	CAWTTGLAGETQYF
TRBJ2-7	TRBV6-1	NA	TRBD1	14	TGTGCCAGCAGCTTACAGGGGACAACCTACGAGCAGTACTTC	CASSLQGTTYEQYF
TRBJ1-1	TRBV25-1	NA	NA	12	TGTGCCAGCAAGGAGGGGAACACTGAAGCTTTCTTT	CASKEGNTEAFF
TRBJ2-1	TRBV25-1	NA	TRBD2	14	TGTGCCAGCAGTGAGGTAGCGGGGGACAATGAGCAGTTCTTC	CASSEVAGDNEQFF
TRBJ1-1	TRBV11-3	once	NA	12	TGTGCCAGCAGCTTACGGGGGGGTGTGTCTTTCTTT	CASSLRGGVSFF
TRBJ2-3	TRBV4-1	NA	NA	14	TGCGCCAGCAGTAATTTCGGGGAGGAAAATACGCAGTATTTT	CASSNFGEENTQYF
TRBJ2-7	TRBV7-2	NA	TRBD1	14	TGTGCCAGCAGCTCCCCGGGACAGATCTACGAGCAGTACTTC	CASSSPGQIYEQYF
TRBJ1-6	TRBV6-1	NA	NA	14	TGTGCCAGCAGTGAAGCGGAGGATAATTCACCCCTCCACTTT	CASSEAEDNSPLHF
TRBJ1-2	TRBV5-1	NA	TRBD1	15	TGCGCCAGCAGCTTGGATCTTGGGACAGGGGTTGGCTACACCTTC	CASSLDLGTGVGYTF
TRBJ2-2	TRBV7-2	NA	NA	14	TGTGCCAGCAGCTTAAGCTCGCACACCGGGGAGCTGTTTTTT	CASSLSSHTGELFF
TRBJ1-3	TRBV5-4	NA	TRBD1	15	TGTGCCAGCAGCGCCGGGACAGACGCTGGAAACACCATATATTTT	CASSAGTDAGNTIYF
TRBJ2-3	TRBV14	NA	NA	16	TGTGCCAGCAGCCAAGAAGTAGGGGTGACGACAGATACGCAGTATTTT	CASSQEVGVTTDTQYF
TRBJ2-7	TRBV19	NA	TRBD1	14	TGTGCCAGTAGTCATCGGACAGGGTCCTACGAGCAGTACTTC	CASSHRTGSYEQYF
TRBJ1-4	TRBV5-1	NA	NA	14	TGCGCCAGCAGCGCACAGGGTCAGAGTGAAAAACTGTTTTTT	CASSAQGQSEKLFF
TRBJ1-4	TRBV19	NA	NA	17	TGTGCCAGTAGTCGAGACAGAACTTGGACAACTAATGAAAAACTGTTTTTT	CASSRDRTWTTNEKLFF
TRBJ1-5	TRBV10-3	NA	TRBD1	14	TGTGCCATCAGCCCGACAGGGGGCGTGGGGCCCCAGCATTTT	CAISPTGGVGPQHF
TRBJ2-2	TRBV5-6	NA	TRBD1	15	TGTGCCAGCAGGCGGACAGGGCGGAACACCGGGGAGCTGTTTTTT	CASRRTGRNTGELFF
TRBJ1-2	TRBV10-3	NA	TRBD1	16	TGTGCCATCAGTGAGTCGGGACAGTTAGCTAACTATGGCTACACCTTC	CAISESGQLANYGYTF
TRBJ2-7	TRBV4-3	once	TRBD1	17	TGCGCCAGCAGCCAGGCGTGGACAGGGGGCACAGCCTACGAGCAGTACTTC	CASSQAWTGGTAYEQYF
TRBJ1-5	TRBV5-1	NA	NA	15	TGCGCCAGCAGCTTGGGGGGAGATAGCAATCAGCCCCAGCATTTT	CASSLGGDSNQPQHF